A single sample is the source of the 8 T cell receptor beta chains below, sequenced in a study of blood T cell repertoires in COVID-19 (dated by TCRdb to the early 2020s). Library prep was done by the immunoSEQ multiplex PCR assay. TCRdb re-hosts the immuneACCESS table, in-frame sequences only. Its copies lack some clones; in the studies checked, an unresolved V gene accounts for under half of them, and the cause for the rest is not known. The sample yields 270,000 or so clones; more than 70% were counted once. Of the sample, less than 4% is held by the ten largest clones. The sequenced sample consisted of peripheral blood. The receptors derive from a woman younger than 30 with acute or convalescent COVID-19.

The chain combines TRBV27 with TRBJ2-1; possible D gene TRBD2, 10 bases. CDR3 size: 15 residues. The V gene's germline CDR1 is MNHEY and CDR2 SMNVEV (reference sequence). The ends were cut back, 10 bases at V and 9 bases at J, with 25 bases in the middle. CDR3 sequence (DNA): TGTGCCACCAGCGGGGGGGACAGGGACGTTGTTGAGCAGTTCTTC. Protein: CATSGGDRDVVEQFF.

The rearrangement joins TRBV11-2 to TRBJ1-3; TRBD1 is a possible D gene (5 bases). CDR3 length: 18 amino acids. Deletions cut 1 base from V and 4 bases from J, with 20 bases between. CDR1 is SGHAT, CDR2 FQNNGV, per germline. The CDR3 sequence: CASSLGVSYGGPGNTIYF. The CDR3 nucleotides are TGTGCCAGCAGCTTAGGGGTTTCTTACGGGGGTCCGGGAAACACCATATATTTT. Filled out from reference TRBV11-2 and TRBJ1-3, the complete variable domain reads EAGVAQSPRYKIIEKRQSVAFWCNPISGHATLYWYQQILGQGPKLLIQFQNNGVVDDSQLPKDRFSAERLKGVDSTLKIQPAKLEDSAVYLCASSLGVSYGGPGNTIYFGEGSWLTVV.

The CDR3 region is CAWSQGLVINEQFF. The DNA for the CDR3 is TGTGCCTGGAGTCAGGGATTGGTAATCAATGAGCAGTTCTTC. The V call is TRBV30, the J call TRBJ2-1; D may be TRBD1 (5 bases). Germline-derived CDR1 and CDR2 are GTSNPN and SVGIG (reference sequence). The V gene lost 2 bases and the J gene lost 6 bases, with 14 bases spanning the gap. This CDR3 comprises 14 residues.

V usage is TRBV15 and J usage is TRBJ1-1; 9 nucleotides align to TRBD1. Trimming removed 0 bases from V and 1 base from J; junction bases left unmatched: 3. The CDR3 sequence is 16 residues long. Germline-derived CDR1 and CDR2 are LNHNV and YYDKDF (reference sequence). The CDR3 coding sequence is TGTGCCACCAGCAGAGACGGACAGGGGCGGAACACTGAAGCTTTCTTT. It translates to CATSRDGQGRNTEAFF.

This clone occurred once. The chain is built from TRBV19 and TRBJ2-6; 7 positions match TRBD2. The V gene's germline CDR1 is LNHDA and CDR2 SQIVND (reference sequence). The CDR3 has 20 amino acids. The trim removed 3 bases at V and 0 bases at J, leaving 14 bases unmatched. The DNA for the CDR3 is TGTGCCAGTAGTATCGAGCGGGGTAGCGGGCTGTTCTCTGGGGCCAACGTCCTGACTTTC. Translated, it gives CASSIERGSGLFSGANVLTF.

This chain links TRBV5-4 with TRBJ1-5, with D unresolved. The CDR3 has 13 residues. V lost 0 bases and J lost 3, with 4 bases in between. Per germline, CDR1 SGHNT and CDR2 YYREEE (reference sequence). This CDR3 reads CASSLGHNQPQHF. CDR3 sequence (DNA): TGTGCCAGCAGCTTGGGACACAATCAGCCCCAGCATTTT.

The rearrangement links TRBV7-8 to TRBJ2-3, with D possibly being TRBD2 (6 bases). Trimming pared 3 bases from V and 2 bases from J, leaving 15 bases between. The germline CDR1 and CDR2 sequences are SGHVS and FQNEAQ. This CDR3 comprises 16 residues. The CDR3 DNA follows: TGTGCCAGCAGCTTTTTGGGCGGGGAAAACACAGATACGCAGTATTTT. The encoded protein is CASSFLGGENTDTQYF.

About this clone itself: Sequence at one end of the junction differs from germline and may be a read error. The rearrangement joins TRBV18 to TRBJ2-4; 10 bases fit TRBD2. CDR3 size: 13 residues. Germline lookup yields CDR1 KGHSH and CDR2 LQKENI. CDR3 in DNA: TGTGCCAGCTCACTGGAGAGCGGGAGGGCCGGGGACTTC. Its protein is CASSLESGRAGDF.